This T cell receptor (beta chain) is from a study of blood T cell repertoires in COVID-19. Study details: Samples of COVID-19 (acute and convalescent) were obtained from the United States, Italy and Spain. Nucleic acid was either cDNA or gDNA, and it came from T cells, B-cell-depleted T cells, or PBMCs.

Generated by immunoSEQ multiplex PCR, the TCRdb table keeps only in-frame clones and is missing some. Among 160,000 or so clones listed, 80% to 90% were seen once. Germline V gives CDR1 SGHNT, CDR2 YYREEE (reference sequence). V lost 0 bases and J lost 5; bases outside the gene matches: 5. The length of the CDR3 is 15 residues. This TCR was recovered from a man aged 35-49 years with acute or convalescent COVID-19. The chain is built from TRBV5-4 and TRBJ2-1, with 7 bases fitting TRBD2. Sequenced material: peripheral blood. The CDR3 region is CASSLGPGGNNEQFF. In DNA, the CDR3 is TGTGCCAGCAGCTTGGGCCCGGGGGGAAACAATGAGCAGTTCTTC.